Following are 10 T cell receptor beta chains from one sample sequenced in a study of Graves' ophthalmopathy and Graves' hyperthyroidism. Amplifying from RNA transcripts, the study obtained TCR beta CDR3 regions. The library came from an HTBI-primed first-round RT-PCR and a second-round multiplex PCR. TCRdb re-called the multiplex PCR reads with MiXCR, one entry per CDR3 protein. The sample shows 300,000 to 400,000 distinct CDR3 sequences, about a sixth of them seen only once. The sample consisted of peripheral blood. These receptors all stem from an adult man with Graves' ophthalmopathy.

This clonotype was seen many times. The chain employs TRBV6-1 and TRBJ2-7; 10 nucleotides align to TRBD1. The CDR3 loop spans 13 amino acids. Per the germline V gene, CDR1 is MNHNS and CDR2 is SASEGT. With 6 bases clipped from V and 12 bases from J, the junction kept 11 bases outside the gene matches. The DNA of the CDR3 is TGTGCCAGCAGGGACAGGGGGACCCTTCTCCGGTACTTC. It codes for CASRDRGTLLRYF.

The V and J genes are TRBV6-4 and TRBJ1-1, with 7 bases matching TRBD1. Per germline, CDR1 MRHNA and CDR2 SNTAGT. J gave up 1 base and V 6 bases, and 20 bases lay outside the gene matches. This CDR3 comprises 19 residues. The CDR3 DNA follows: TGTGCCAGCAGGATTCGGGCAGGCCGGGACAGACGAGGGAACACTGAAGCTTTCTTT. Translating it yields CASRIRAGRDRRGNTEAFF.

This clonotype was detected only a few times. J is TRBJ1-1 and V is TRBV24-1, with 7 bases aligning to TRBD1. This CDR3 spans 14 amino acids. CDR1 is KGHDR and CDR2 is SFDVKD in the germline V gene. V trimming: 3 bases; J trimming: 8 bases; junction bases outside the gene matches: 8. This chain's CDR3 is CATSDASWDSEAFF. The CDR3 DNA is TGTGCCACCAGTGATGCCTCTTGGGACAGCGAAGCTTTCTTT.

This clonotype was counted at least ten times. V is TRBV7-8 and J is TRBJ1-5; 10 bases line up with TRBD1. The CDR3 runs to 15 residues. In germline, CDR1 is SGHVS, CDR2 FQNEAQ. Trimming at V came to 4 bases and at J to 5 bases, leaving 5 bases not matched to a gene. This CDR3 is CASSSRDRGDQPQHF. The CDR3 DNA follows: TGTGCCAGCAGCTCCCGGGACAGGGGTGATCAGCCCCAGCATTTT.

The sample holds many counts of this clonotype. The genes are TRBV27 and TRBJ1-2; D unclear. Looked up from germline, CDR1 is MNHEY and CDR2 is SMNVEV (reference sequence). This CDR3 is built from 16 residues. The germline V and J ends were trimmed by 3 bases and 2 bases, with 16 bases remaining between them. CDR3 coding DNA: TGTGCCAGCAGTTTCCCCCCGGTTGGCAGGAACTATGGCTACACCTTC. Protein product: CASSFPPVGRNYGYTF.

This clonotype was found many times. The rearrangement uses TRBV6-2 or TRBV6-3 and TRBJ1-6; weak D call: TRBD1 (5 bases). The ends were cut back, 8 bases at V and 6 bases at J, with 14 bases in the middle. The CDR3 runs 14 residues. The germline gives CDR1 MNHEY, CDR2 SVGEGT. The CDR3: CASVTGQTNSPLHF. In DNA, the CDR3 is TGTGCCAGCGTAACAGGACAAACTAATTCACCCCTCCACTTT.

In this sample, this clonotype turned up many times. The chain's CDR3 is CASRRTSGETQYF. The CDR3 coding sequence is TGTGCCAGCAGGAGGACTAGCGGGGAGACCCAGTACTTC. The V and J genes are TRBV12-3 or TRBV12-4 and TRBJ2-5; TRBD2 matches 11 bases. The CDR3 covers 13 residues. Trimming removed 6 bases from V and 5 bases from J; junction bases left unmatched: 2.

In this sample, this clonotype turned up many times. The CDR3 spells CASSALLGGNQPQHF. CDR3 in DNA: TGCGCCAGCAGCGCCCTTTTGGGAGGCAATCAGCCCCAGCATTTT. V is TRBV4-3 and J is TRBJ1-5; no reliable D call. This CDR3 is 15 amino acids long. Germline lookup yields CDR1 LGHNA and CDR2 YSLEER. Trimming took off 5 bases at V and 2 bases at J, with 13 bases between the two ends.

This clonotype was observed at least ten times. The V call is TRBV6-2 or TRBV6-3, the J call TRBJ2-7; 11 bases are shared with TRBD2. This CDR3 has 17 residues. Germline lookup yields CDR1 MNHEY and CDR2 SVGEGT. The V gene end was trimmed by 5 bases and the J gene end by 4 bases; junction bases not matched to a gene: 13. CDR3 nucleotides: TGTGCCAGCAGTACCCCACTGAGACTAGCGGGGAAATACGAGCAGTACTTC. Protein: CASSTPLRLAGKYEQYF.

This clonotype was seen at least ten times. In DNA, the CDR3 is TGCGCCAGCAGCTTGCTTGGGACAGTACAAGAGACCCAGTACTTC. Residues: CASSLLGTVQETQYF. The genes are TRBV5-1 and TRBJ2-5; 7 bases map to TRBD1. The junction had 5 bases not matched to a gene; V was cut back by 1 base and J by 2 bases. Germline V gene sequence: CDR1 SGHRS, CDR2 YFSETQ. The CDR3 loop spans 15 amino acids.